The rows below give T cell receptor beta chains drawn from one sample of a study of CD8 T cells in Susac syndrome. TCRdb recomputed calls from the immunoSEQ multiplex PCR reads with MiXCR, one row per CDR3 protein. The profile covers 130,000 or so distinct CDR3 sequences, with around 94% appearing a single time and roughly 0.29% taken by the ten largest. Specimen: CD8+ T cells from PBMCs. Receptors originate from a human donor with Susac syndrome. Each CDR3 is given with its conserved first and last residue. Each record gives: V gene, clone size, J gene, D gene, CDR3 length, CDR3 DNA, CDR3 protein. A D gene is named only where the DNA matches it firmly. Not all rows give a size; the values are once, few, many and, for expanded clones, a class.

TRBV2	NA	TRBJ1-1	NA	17	TGTGCCAGCAGTGGTCAATCCGCTAGGACAGTGAACACTGAAGCTTTCTTT	CASSGQSARTVNTEAFF
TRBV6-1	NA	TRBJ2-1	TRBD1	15	TGTGCCAGCAGCCTCCGGGACAGGGCTTACAATGAGCAGTTCTTC	CASSLRDRAYNEQFF
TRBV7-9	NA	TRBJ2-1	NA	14	TGTGCCAGCAGCTTAGCGACTTCCTACAATGAGCAGTTCTTC	CASSLATSYNEQFF
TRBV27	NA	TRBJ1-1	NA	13	TGTGCCAGCAGTTTGGGAATGGAGACTGAAGCTTTCTTT	CASSLGMETEAFF
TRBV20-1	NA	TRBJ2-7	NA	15	TGCAGTGCTAGAGATCTGGCAGGGACATCCTACGAGCAGTACTTC	CSARDLAGTSYEQYF
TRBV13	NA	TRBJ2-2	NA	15	TGTGCCAGCAGCCCCGGGGCGGGGAACACCGGGGAGCTGTTTTTT	CASSPGAGNTGELFF
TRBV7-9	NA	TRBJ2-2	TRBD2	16	TGTGCCAGCCCGTTAAACCGTCGGGGGGACACCGGGGAGCTGTTTTTT	CASPLNRRGDTGELFF
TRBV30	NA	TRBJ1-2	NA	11	TGTGCCTGGACTGCGGGGAGAGGCTACACCTTC	CAWTAGRGYTF
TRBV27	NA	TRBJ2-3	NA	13	TGTGCCAGCAGCAATAGGCAGGCAGATACGCAGTATTTT	CASSNRQADTQYF
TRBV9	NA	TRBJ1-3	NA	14	TGTGCCAGCAGCGACCCAGGGACTGGAAACACCATATATTTT	CASSDPGTGNTIYF
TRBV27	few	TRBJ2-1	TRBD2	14	TGTGCCAGCAGTTTTGGGGGGGCCTACAATGAGCAGTTCTTC	CASSFGGAYNEQFF
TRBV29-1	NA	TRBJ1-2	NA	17	TGCAGCGTTGAATCTGCGACACCTCATGCTCTGGGCTATGGCTACACCTTC	CSVESATPHALGYGYTF
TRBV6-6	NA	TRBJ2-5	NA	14	TGTGCCAGCAGTTATTCCCCAGATGGGTGGACCCAGTACTTC	CASSYSPDGWTQYF
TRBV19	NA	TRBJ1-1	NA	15	TGTGCCAGTAGTATAGAGGGGGGTCCGTGGACTGAAGCTTTCTTT	CASSIEGGPWTEAFF